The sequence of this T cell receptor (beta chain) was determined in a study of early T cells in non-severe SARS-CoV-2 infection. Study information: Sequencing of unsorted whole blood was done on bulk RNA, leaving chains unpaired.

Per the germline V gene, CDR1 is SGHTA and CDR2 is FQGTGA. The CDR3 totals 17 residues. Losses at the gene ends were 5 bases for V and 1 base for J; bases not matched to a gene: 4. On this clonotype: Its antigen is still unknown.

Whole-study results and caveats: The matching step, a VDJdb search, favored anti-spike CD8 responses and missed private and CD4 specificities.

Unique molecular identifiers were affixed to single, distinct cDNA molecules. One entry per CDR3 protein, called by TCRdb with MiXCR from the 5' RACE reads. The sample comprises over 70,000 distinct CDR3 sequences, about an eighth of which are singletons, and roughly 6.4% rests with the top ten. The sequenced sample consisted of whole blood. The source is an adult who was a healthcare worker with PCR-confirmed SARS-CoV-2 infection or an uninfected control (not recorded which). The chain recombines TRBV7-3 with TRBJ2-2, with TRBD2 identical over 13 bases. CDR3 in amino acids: CASSRTSGSENTGELFF. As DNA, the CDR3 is TGTGCCAGCAGCCGGACTAGCGGGAGTGAGAACACCGGGGAGCTGTTTTTT.